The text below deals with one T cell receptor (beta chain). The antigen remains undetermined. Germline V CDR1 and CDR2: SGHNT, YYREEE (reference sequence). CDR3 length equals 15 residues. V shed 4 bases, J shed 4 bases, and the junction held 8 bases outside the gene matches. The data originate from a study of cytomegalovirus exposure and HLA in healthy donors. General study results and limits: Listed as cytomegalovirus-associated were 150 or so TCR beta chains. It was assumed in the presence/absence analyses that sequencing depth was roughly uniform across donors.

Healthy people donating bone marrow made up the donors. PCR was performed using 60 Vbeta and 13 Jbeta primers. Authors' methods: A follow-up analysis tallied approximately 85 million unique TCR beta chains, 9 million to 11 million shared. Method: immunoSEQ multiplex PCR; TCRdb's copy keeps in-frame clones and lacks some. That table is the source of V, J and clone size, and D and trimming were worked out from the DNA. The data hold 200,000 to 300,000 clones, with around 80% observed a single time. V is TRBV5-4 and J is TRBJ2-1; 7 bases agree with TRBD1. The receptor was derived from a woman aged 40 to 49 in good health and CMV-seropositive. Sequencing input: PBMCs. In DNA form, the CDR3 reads TGTGCCAGCAGCCAAGACACAGGGGATTACAATGAGCAGTTCTTC. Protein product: CASSQDTGDYNEQFF.